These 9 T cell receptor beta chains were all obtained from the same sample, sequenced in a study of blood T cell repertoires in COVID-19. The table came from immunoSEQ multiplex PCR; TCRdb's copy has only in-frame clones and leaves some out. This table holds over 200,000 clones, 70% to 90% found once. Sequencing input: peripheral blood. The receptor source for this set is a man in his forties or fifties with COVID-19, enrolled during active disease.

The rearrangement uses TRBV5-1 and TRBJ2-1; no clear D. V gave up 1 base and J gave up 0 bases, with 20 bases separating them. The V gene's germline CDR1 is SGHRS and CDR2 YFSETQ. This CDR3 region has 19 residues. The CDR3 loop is CASSLRPTGGLSSYNEQFF. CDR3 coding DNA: TGCGCCAGCAGCTTGCGACCAACTGGCGGCCTGAGCTCCTACAATGAGCAGTTCTTC.

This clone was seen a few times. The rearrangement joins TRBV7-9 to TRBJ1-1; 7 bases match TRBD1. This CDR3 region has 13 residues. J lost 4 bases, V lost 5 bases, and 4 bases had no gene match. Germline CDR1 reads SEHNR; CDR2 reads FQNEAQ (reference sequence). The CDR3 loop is CASSRDRVTEAFF. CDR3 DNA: TGTGCCAGCAGCAGAGACAGGGTCACTGAAGCTTTCTTT. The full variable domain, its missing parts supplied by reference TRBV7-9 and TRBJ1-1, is DTGVSQNPRHKITKRGQNVTFRCDPISEHNRLYWYRQTLGQGPEFLTYFQNEAQLEKSRLLSDRFSAERPKGSFSTLEIQRTEQGDSAMYLCASSRDRVTEAFFGQGTRLTVV.

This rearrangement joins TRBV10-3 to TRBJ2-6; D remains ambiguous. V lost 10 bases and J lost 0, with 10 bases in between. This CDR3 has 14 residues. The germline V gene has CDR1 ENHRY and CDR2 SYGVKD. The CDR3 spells CASLPGSGANVLTF. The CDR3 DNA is TGTGCCAGCCTGCCCGGCTCTGGGGCCAACGTCCTGACTTTC.

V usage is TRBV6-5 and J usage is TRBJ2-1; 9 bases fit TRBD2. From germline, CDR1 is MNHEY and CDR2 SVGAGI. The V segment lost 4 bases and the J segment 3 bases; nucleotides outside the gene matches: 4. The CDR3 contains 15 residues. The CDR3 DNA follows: TGTGCCAGCAGTTCCGGACTAGCGATCTACAATGAGCAGTTCTTC. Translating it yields CASSSGLAIYNEQFF.

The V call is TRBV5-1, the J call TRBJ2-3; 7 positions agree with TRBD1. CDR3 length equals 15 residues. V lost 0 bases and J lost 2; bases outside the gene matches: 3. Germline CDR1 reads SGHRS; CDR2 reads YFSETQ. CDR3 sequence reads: CASSLAGQDTDTQYF. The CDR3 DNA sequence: TGCGCCAGCAGCTTGGCTGGACAGGACACAGATACGCAGTATTTT.

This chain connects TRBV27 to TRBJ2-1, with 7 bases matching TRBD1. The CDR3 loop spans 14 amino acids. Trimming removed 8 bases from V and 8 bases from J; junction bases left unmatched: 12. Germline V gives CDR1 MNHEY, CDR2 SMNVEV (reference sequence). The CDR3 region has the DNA TGTGCCAGCGGACTGGCAGGGGGTTATTATGAGCAGTTCTTC. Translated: CASGLAGGYYEQFF.

CDR3 DNA sequence: TGTGCCAGCAGTATAGGGGCCGGTCAGGCCCGGCAGTACTTC. Translating gives CASSIGAGQARQYF. The V gene is TRBV7-3, the J gene TRBJ2-7; weak D call: TRBD1 (5 bases). The CDR3 totals 14 residues. The V end lost 6 bases, the J end lost 9 bases, and 21 bases lay between the germline ends. Germline values: CDR1 SGHTA, CDR2 FQGTGA.

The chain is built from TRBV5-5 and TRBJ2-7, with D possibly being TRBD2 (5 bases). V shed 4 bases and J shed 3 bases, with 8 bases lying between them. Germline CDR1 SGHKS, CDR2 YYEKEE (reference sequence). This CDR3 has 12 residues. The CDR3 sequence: CASSRDLYEQYF. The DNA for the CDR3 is TGTGCCAGCAGCCGGGATCTCTACGAGCAGTACTTC.

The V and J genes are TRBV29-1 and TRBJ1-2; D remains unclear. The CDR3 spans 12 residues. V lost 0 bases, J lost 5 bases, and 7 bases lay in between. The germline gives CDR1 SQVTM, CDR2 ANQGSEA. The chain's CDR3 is CSVEEAIYGYTF. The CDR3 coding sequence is TGCAGCGTTGAAGAAGCGATTTATGGCTACACCTTC.